Listed below are T cell receptor beta chains from one sample, sequenced in a study of beta chain features in type 1 diabetes. Assay: immunoSEQ multiplex PCR; the TCRdb copy retains only in-frame clones and omits some. The profile covers 300,000 to 350,000 clones, with approximately 10% appearing a single time and 1% taken by the ten largest. Sequencing used central memory CD4+ T cells from blood. The source of these receptors is a man between 25 and 39 years old with type 1 diabetes. CDR3s include the opening cysteine and the closing phenylalanine or tryptophan. A D gene is named only where the DNA matches it firmly. Clone size is shown for a subset of rows, as once, few, many or a class of expanded clone.

clone size	J gene	D gene	V gene	CDR3 protein	CDR3 DNA
.	TRBJ2-3	.	TRBV9	CASSAGHSTDTQYF	TGTGCCAGCAGCGCAGGGCACAGCACAGATACGCAGTATTTT
few	TRBJ1-2	TRBD1	TRBV7-2	CASRMGQAGGYTF	TGTGCCAGCAGGATGGGACAGGCAGGTGGCTACACCTTC
.	TRBJ2-3	.	TRBV7-2	CASSWDAGVQYF	TGTGCCAGCAGCTGGGACGCCGGCGTCCAGTATTTT
.	TRBJ1-4	.	TRBV11-2	CASSFFFTNEKLFF	TGTGCCAGCAGCTTCTTCTTTACTAATGAAAAACTGTTTTTT
few	TRBJ2-2	TRBD2	TRBV7-2	CASSYSGLNTGELFF	TGTGCCAGCAGCTATAGCGGGCTGAACACCGGGGAGCTGTTTTTT
.	TRBJ2-5	TRBD2	TRBV7-9	CASSLASGAGETQYF	TGTGCCAGCAGCTTAGCGAGCGGGGCAGGGGAGACCCAGTACTTC
.	TRBJ2-3	.	TRBV5-1	CASTLLGGGTDTQYF	TGCGCCAGCACCCTCTTGGGCGGGGGCACAGATACGCAGTATTTT
.	TRBJ1-1	.	TRBV29-1	CSVDPGYTEAFF	TGCAGCGTTGACCCCGGGTACACTGAAGCTTTCTTT
.	TRBJ2-7	.	TRBV11-2	CASSRIGSEQYF	TGTGCCAGCAGCCGCATTGGATCCGAGCAGTACTTC
few	TRBJ1-5	.	TRBV28	CASSLSGTSFLYSNQPQHF	TGTGCCAGCAGTTTAAGTGGGACAAGCTTTCTATATAGCAATCAGCCCCAGCATTTT
few	TRBJ2-3	TRBD2	TRBV11-2	CASRSSGGDTDTQYF	TGTGCCAGCAGATCTAGCGGGGGGGACACAGATACGCAGTATTTT
few	TRBJ2-7	TRBD2	TRBV19	CASSPGGPYEQYF	TGTGCCAGTTCCCCGGGGGGACCCTACGAGCAGTACTTC
many	TRBJ1-6	.	TRBV9	CASSVGVGNSPLHF	TGTGCCAGCAGCGTGGGGGTGGGTAATTCACCCCTCCACTTT
.	TRBJ2-6	.	TRBV6-1	CASSDAGDPSGANVLTF	TGTGCCAGCAGTGATGCCGGGGATCCCTCTGGGGCCAACGTCCTGACTTTC
.	TRBJ2-7	.	TRBV6-6	CASGRSGYEQYF	TGTGCCAGCGGCCGAAGTGGTTACGAGCAGTACTTC
.	TRBJ1-1	.	TRBV6-1	CTSSRTENTEAFF	TGTACCAGCAGTAGGACAGAAAACACTGAAGCTTTCTTT
.	TRBJ2-3	.	TRBV11-2	CASRRRIETLTFTDTQYF	TGTGCCAGCAGGAGAAGGATCGAGACACTCACTTTCACAGATACGCAGTATTTT
.	TRBJ2-4	TRBD2	TRBV11-2	CASSSALSGADNIQYF	TGTGCCAGCAGCTCGGCCCTCAGCGGGGCGGATAACATTCAGTACTTC
few	TRBJ1-6	.	TRBV7-2	CASSLRAGMDSPLHF	TGTGCCAGCAGCCTCCGGGCAGGGATGGACTCACCCCTCCACTTT
few	TRBJ2-7	.	TRBV9	CASSVQGDSYEQYF	TGTGCCAGCAGCGTACAGGGTGACTCCTACGAGCAGTACTTC
.	TRBJ2-3	.	TRBV6-6	CASSPNKPDTQYF	TGTGCCAGCAGTCCAAATAAACCCGATACGCAGTATTTT
.	TRBJ2-2	TRBD1	TRBV5-6	CASSSQGARNTGELFF	TGTGCCAGCAGCTCCCAGGGGGCACGGAACACCGGGGAGCTGTTTTTT
few	TRBJ2-7	.	TRBV15	CATSRDPGANYEQYF	TGTGCCACCAGCAGAGATCCCGGGGCAAACTACGAGCAGTACTTC
.	TRBJ2-7	.	TRBV5-1	CASNLQGGEQYF	TGCGCCAGCAACTTGCAGGGGGGAGAGCAGTACTTC
.	TRBJ2-3	TRBD2	TRBV7-8	CASRELAGGFADTQYF	TGTGCCAGCAGGGAACTAGCGGGGGGGTTCGCGGATACGCAGTATTTT
few	TRBJ2-3	TRBD1	TRBV10-3	CAIQQGATDTQYF	TGTGCCATCCAACAGGGGGCCACAGATACGCAGTATTTT
.	TRBJ2-5	.	TRBV10-3	CAISEGQQETQYF	TGTGCCATCAGTGAGGGACAGCAAGAGACCCAGTACTTC
many	TRBJ1-2	.	TRBV6-6	CASRELRVNYGYTF	TGTGCCAGCAGGGAGTTAAGAGTGAACTATGGCTACACCTTC
few	TRBJ2-7	TRBD1	TRBV28	CASSPGQGSTYEQYF	TGTGCCAGCAGTCCGGGACAGGGGTCTACCTACGAGCAGTACTTC
.	TRBJ1-1	.	TRBV7-9	CASRSTENTEAFF	TGTGCCAGCAGATCGACAGAGAACACTGAAGCTTTCTTT
few	TRBJ1-2	.	TRBV2	CASSEEQNYGYTF	TGTGCCAGCAGTGAAGAACAGAACTATGGCTACACCTTC
.	TRBJ2-7	TRBD1	TRBV7-6	CASSRAGGEQYF	TGTGCCAGCAGCCGCGCAGGGGGCGAGCAGTACTTC
few	TRBJ1-2	.	TRBV27	CASSLREGRGYTF	TGTGCCAGCAGTTTACGGGAGGGTAGGGGCTACACCTTC
.	TRBJ1-1	.	TRBV5-1	CASSSDGDTEAFF	TGCGCCAGCAGCTCCGACGGTGACACTGAAGCTTTCTTT
few	TRBJ2-7	TRBD2	TRBV23-1	CASSQSQRGPYEQYF	TGCGCCAGCAGTCAATCACAGCGGGGGCCCTACGAGCAGTACTTC
few	TRBJ2-3	TRBD2	TRBV5-1	CASSLASGGTSTDTQYF	TGCGCCAGCAGCTTGGCGAGCGGGGGGACCAGCACAGATACGCAGTATTTT
few	TRBJ2-5	.	TRBV5-1	CASSLASETQYF	TGCGCCAGCAGCTTGGCTTCAGAGACCCAGTACTTC
many	TRBJ2-3	.	TRBV5-4	CASSLEAASTDTQYF	TGTGCCAGCAGCTTGGAAGCGGCTAGCACAGATACGCAGTATTTT
many	TRBJ2-5	.	TRBV7-2	CASSFQGGSPQETQYF	TGTGCCAGCAGCTTCCAGGGAGGCAGCCCCCAAGAGACCCAGTACTTC
many	TRBJ1-2	.	TRBV2	CASKLGVGYTF	TGTGCCAGCAAGTTGGGGGTAGGCTACACCTTC
.	TRBJ1-1	.	TRBV5-1	CASSFGQNTEAFF	TGCGCCAGCAGCTTTGGTCAGAACACTGAAGCTTTCTTT
few	TRBJ2-4	TRBD1	TRBV20-1	CSADRENIQYF	TGCAGTGCGGACAGGGAGAACATTCAGTACTTC
.	TRBJ2-1	TRBD2	TRBV6-5	CASSYESRGGGEQFF	TGTGCCAGCAGTTACGAGTCGCGGGGGGGTGGTGAGCAGTTCTTC
few	TRBJ1-5	.	TRBV5-1	CASSEGQPSQPQHF	TGCGCCAGCAGCGAAGGACAGCCCTCTCAGCCCCAGCATTTT
few	TRBJ1-2	.	TRBV30	CAWSVGPHIGYTF	TGTGCCTGGAGTGTAGGTCCGCATATTGGCTACACCTTC